This T cell receptor beta chain was documented in a study of cytomegalovirus exposure and HLA in healthy donors. Study outcomes and limitations: In presence/absence analyses, roughly uniform sequencing depth across donors was assumed. Reports showed the classifier diagnosing cytomegalovirus status with high specificity and sensitivity.

PCR primers comprised 60 Vbeta and 13 Jbeta primers. The protocol was immunoSEQ multiplex PCR, while the TCRdb copy is restricted to in-frame clones and leaves out a portion. Here the sample spans about 43,000 clones, more than 45% being singletons. As regards this clone: Its antigen is unknown.

What was sequenced was PBMCs. This sequence was found in a man aged 60-69 years in good health and CMV-seronegative.

This CDR3 is CASSLTEPTYEQYF. DNA for the CDR3: TGTGCCAGCAGCCTTACCGAGCCAACCTACGAGCAGTACTTC. V gene TRBV28 combines with J gene TRBJ2-7; no firm D call. Germline V gene sequence: CDR1 MDHEN, CDR2 SYDVKM. This CDR3 is built from 14 residues. Trimming took off 6 bases at V and 2 bases at J, with 14 bases between the two ends. Complete variable domain (other parts from reference TRBV28 and TRBJ2-7): DVKVTQSSRYLVKRTGEKVFLECVQDMDHENMFWYRQDPGLGLRLIYFSYDVKMKEKGDIPEGYSVSREKKERFSLILESASTNQTSMYLCASSLTEPTYEQYFGPGTRLTVT.